These 23 T cell receptor beta chains came from one sample sequenced in a study of blood T cells in healthy people across ages. Using a J-beta primer mix together with a sample-barcoded 5' primer, a second PCR was run for about 7 to 12 cycles. TCRdb recomputed calls from the 5' RACE reads with MiXCR, one row per CDR3 protein. Here the sample spans around 900,000 distinct CDR3 sequences, roughly half being singletons. What was sequenced was blood. These receptors were collected from an older woman in good health.

This clonotype has a handful of counts. CDR3 region: CASSLVGLLSRNEQFF. DNA of the CDR3: TGCGCCAGCAGCTTGGTAGGACTCCTTTCGCGCAATGAGCAGTTCTTC. The chain couples TRBV5-1 to TRBJ2-1, with a tentative D call TRBD2 (5 bases). The germline gives CDR1 SGHRS, CDR2 YFSETQ. The CDR3 is 16 residues long. Trimming left V 0 bases short and J 6 bases short, with 16 bases between.

This rearrangement joins TRBV3-1 to TRBJ2-1; D gene uncertain. The CDR3 sequence is 12 residues long. The V end lost 10 bases, the J end lost 6 bases, and 13 bases lay between the germline ends. Looked up from germline, CDR1 is LGHDT and CDR2 is YNNKEL (reference sequence). The CDR3 nucleotides read TGTGCCACCGCCCAGTGGGGCAATGAGCAGTTCTTC. Its protein is CATAQWGNEQFF.

The chain has TRBV25-1 and TRBJ2-4, with no clear D. The J call is uncertain, as TRBJ2-7 better fits the DNA end. Germline CDR1 is MGHDK and CDR2 is SYGVNS. This CDR3 has 12 residues. CDR3 sequence reads: CASSDRNHEQYF. The CDR3 nucleotides are TGTGCCAGCAGTGATCGGAACCACGAGCAGTACTTC.

This clonotype was detected a few times. V and J are TRBV5-1 and TRBJ2-1; tentatively, D is TRBD2 (5 bases). The CDR3 contains 16 residues. Germline assignment: CDR1 SGHRS and CDR2 YFSETQ. V lost 3 bases and J 0 bases, leaving 13 bases between the germline ends. CDR3 amino acids: CASSSGAESSYNEQFF. The CDR3 DNA is TGCGCCAGCAGCTCAGGAGCGGAGAGCTCCTACAATGAGCAGTTCTTC.

This clonotype was counted a few times. V usage is TRBV6-6 and J usage is TRBJ2-7; D unresolved. Germline V lookup: CDR1 MNHNY, CDR2 SVGAGI (reference sequence). The V end was cut by 7 bases, the J end by 5 bases, with 18 bases between. The CDR3 runs to 14 residues. The CDR3 reads CASKPHGVTHEQYF. In DNA, the CDR3 is TGTGCCAGCAAACCTCACGGAGTCACCCACGAGCAGTACTTC.

This chain links TRBV29-1 with TRBJ2-3; D is possibly TRBD1 (6 bases). CDR1 is SQVTM, CDR2 ANQGSEA, per germline. V lost 2 bases to trimming and J lost 6 bases, with 12 bases between them. The CDR3 spans 13 residues. The CDR3 coding sequence is TGCAGCGTTGAACTCGGGGACAAGGATACGCAGTATTTT. Its protein is CSVELGDKDTQYF.

This chain uses TRBV7-2 with TRBJ2-7, with unresolved D. This CDR3 has 15 amino acids. Trimming took 1 base from V and 7 from J, leaving 17 bases between them. CDR1 is SGHTA, CDR2 FQGNSA, per germline. The CDR3 is CASSLVAPRGDEQYF. In DNA, the CDR3 is TGTGCCAGCAGCTTAGTTGCGCCAAGAGGAGATGAGCAGTACTTC.

The chain is built from TRBV28 and TRBJ2-3, with 9 nucleotides matching TRBD2. J lost 2 bases, V lost 4 bases, and 4 bases had no gene match. Looked up from germline, CDR1 is MDHEN and CDR2 is SYDVKM. This CDR3 comprises 15 residues. The chain's CDR3 is CASSSAGGPTDTQYF. The CDR3 DNA reads as TGTGCCAGCAGTTCGGCGGGAGGGCCCACAGATACGCAGTATTTT.

V is TRBV20-1 and J is TRBJ2-3; TRBD2 might be the D (6 bases). Germline CDR1 is DFQATT and CDR2 is SNEGSKA (reference sequence). V dropped 6 bases and J dropped 1 base, with 17 bases sitting between them. The length of the CDR3 is 15 residues. The CDR3 DNA reads as TGCAGTGCCCCTAGGGCGGGGTCCCGCACAGATACGCAGTATTTT. As protein: CSAPRAGSRTDTQYF.

The V and J genes are TRBV12-3 or TRBV12-4 and TRBJ1-1, with a weak D call TRBD1 (5 bases). The CDR3 consists of 14 residues. V was clipped by 7 bases and J by 5 bases, with 17 bases between them. DNA of the CDR3: TGTGCCAGCAAGGACCAGGGCTTGGCTACTGAAGCTTTCTTT. Translation: CASKDQGLATEAFF.

The table lists this clonotype with a few counts. The rearrangement links TRBV7-2 to TRBJ1-2; D ambiguous. Germline V gene data show CDR1 as SGHTA and CDR2 as FQGNSA. The CDR3 sequence is 15 residues long. Trimming pared 0 bases from V and 0 bases from J, leaving 8 bases between. The CDR3 DNA sequence: TGTGCCAGCAGCTTAGCGCATGGGGCTAACTATGGCTACACCTTC. As protein: CASSLAHGANYGYTF.

V usage is TRBV29-1 and J usage is TRBJ1-1; D is unclear. CDR3 length equals 12 residues. Germline CDR1 SQVTM, CDR2 ANQGSEA. V was cut by 4 bases and J by 6 bases, with 12 bases left in between. The CDR3, as DNA: TGCAGCGTTGGTTGGGAGTTGGCTGAAGCTTTCTTT. Translated, it gives CSVGWELAEAFF.

The chain is built from TRBV12-3 or TRBV12-4 and TRBJ1-4; D perhaps matches TRBD1 (6 bases). This CDR3 comprises 15 residues. V was cut by 5 bases and J by 5 bases, with 15 bases left in between. The CDR3 region has the DNA TGTGCCAGCAGTGCCTCCGGTACAGGGAATGAAAAACTGTTTTTT. Protein product: CASSASGTGNEKLFF.

This chain joins TRBV7-9 and TRBJ1-5; D ambiguous. Germline V gives CDR1 SEHNR, CDR2 FQNEAQ (reference sequence). Trimming cost V 1 base and J 4 bases, with 11 bases left between them. The CDR3 extends over 15 amino acids. The chain's CDR3 is CASSLGSGGNQPQHF. The CDR3 coding sequence is TGTGCCAGCAGCTTAGGATCAGGAGGGAATCAGCCCCAGCATTTT.

The CDR3 sequence is CASSPLGMINSPLHF. CDR3 nucleotide sequence: TGTGCCAGCAGCCCCCTAGGAATGATTAATTCACCCCTCCACTTT. The rearrangement uses TRBV7-9 and TRBJ1-6; no clear D gene. Germline V gives CDR1 SEHNR, CDR2 FQNEAQ (reference sequence). V dropped 5 bases and J dropped 6 bases, with 14 bases sitting between them. The CDR3 length is 15 residues.

This clonotype came up a few times. This chain joins TRBV20-1 and TRBJ2-7, with 14 bases that match TRBD2. CDR3 length: 17 amino acids. Trimming took 6 bases from V and 2 from J; bases not matched to a gene: 12. Germline values: CDR1 DFQATT, CDR2 SNEGSKA (reference sequence). CDR3 loop: CSAYTTGTSGGPYEQYF. The DNA for the CDR3 is TGCAGTGCCTACACTACTGGGACTAGCGGGGGCCCCTACGAGCAGTACTTC.

V usage is TRBV7-2 and J usage is TRBJ1-5; D unclear. Trimming took 0 bases from V and 5 from J, leaving 8 bases between them. The CDR3 loop spans 14 amino acids. The V gene's germline CDR1 is SGHTA and CDR2 FQGNSA. The CDR3 loop reads CASSLARIDQPQHF. The CDR3 nucleotides read TGTGCCAGCAGCTTAGCGCGCATCGATCAGCCCCAGCATTTT. Drawing the rest from reference TRBV7-2 and TRBJ1-5, the complete variable domain is GAGVSQSPSNKVTEKGKDVELRCDPISGHTALYWYRQSLGQGLEFLIYFQGNSAPDKSGLPSDRFSAERTGGSVSTLTIQRTQQEDSAVYLCASSLARIDQPQHFGDGTRLSIL.

This rearrangement joins TRBV10-3 to TRBJ2-3; D not resolved. V was trimmed by 7 bases and J by 6 bases, leaving 11 bases between them. Germline values: CDR1 ENHRY, CDR2 SYGVKD. This CDR3 is 12 amino acids long. The CDR3 loop reads CAIKSLADTQYF. CDR3 DNA: TGTGCCATCAAGAGTTTGGCGGATACGCAGTATTTT.

J is TRBJ2-7 and V is TRBV9; D unresolved. Trimming cost V 0 bases and J 3 bases, with 10 bases left between them. The CDR3 has 14 residues. Per the germline V gene, CDR1 is SGDLS and CDR2 is YYNGEE. The chain's CDR3 is CASSVGPDDYEQYF. In DNA form, the CDR3 reads TGTGCCAGCAGCGTAGGGCCAGATGACTACGAGCAGTACTTC.

In its sample, this clonotype was seen once. The V gene is TRBV7-2, the J gene TRBJ2-1; D is possibly TRBD1 (6 bases). V lost 5 bases to trimming and J lost 9 bases, with 14 bases between them. The CDR3 is 13 amino acids. In germline, CDR1 is SGHTA, CDR2 FQGNSA. This chain's CDR3 is CASSKGQSGEQFF. CDR3 nucleotides: TGTGCCAGCAGCAAAGGACAGTCGGGTGAGCAGTTCTTC. The full variable domain, rest sourced from reference TRBV7-2 and TRBJ2-1, is GAGVSQSPSNKVTEKGKDVELRCDPISGHTALYWYRQSLGQGLEFLIYFQGNSAPDKSGLPSDRFSAERTGGSVSTLTIQRTQQEDSAVYLCASSKGQSGEQFFGPGTRLTVL.

The chain carries TRBV29-1 and TRBJ2-3; D not resolved. There are 14 residues in the CDR3. Between the trimmed V and J ends, which lost 4 bases and 4 bases, there was a span of 15 bases. Germline assignment: CDR1 SQVTM and CDR2 ANQGSEA. The CDR3 spells CSVGKGLVADTQYF. The CDR3, as DNA: TGCAGCGTTGGTAAGGGCCTGGTGGCAGATACGCAGTATTTT.

The genes are TRBV6-6 and TRBJ2-4; 11 bases align to TRBD2. CDR3 length: 13 residues. The J segment lost 13 bases and the V segment lost 5 bases, leaving 7 bases of the junction unmatched. The germline V gene has CDR1 MNHNY and CDR2 SVGAGI (reference sequence). CDR3 DNA sequence: TGTGCCAGCAGTCATTTACTAGCGGGGGAGCAGTACTTC. Translated: CASSHLLAGEQYF.

A note on this clonotype: This may arise from a read error, as a much more abundant clone is one base away. The chain has TRBV7-6 and TRBJ2-7; D might be TRBD1 (5 bases). Germline-derived CDR1 and CDR2 are SGHVS and FNYEAQ. The germline V and J ends were trimmed by 1 base and 7 bases, with 14 bases remaining between them. The CDR3 length is 14 residues. CDR3 region: CASSLDPGYDEQYF. The CDR3 region has the DNA TGTGCCAGCAGCTTAGATCCAGGGTACGATGAGCAGTACTTC. Together with reference TRBV7-6 and TRBJ2-7, the CDR3 gives the full variable domain: GAGVSQSPRYKVTKRGQDVALRCDPISGHVSLYWYRQALGQGPEFLTYFNYEAQQDKSGLPNDRFSAERPEGSISTLTIQRTEQRDSAMYRCASSLDPGYDEQYFGPGTRLTVT.